This T cell receptor (beta chain) was captured by sequencing in a study of breast tumors, draining lymph nodes, adjacent tissues. MiXCR, run by TCRdb on the multiplex PCR reads, gives a single entry per CDR3 protein. The sample records approximately 22,000 distinct CDR3 sequences, less than 40% being singletons. The CDR3 totals 15 residues. CDR1 is MNHEY, CDR2 SVGEGT, per germline. The germline V and J ends were trimmed by 6 bases and 1 base, with 14 bases remaining between them. Whole-study results and caveats: Tumor and nontumor repertoires were significantly more similar in luminal-like than in basal-like breast cancer.

This clonotype is medium-sized. The antigen is undetermined. This clonotype was sampled from a female donor with breast cancer. Some clones in this sample may be carry-over from other donors' samples. The specimen sequenced was breast tumor tissue. The chain joins TRBV6-2 or TRBV6-3 to TRBJ2-3, with D maybe TRBD2 (6 bases). The CDR3 DNA sequence: TGTGCCAGCAGCGACGGGGGACTCCGCACAGATACGCAGTATTTT. This sequence encodes CASSDGGLRTDTQYF.